At least ten counts were recorded for the clone carrying this T cell receptor (beta chain). Using RNA transcripts as the source, TCR beta CDR3 regions were amplified. The TCR CDR3 first-round RT-PCR relied on the HTBI primer set. TCRdb called the multiplex PCR reads again in MiXCR, with one record for every CDR3 protein. This sample has about 740,000 distinct CDR3 sequences, with 14% found just once. The data were taken from a study of T cells in Graves' hyperthyroidism and ophthalmopathy. V lost 3 bases to trimming and J lost 0 bases, with 9 bases between them. The CDR3 runs to 15 residues. Germline lookup yields CDR1 KGHDR and CDR2 SFDVKD. Subjects aged 18 to 65 presented with newly diagnosed hyperthyroidism of less than 2 months' duration.

Sequenced input: blood. This TCR derives from a woman under 30 with Graves' hyperthyroidism. This chain joins TRBV24-1 and TRBJ2-3; D is undetermined. The CDR3 DNA reads TGTGCCACCAGTGATCCAAGACCGAGCACAGATACGCAGTATTTT. Protein sequence: CATSDPRPSTDTQYF.